Presented here are 26 T cell receptor beta chains from one specimen sequenced in a study of blood T cell repertoires in COVID-19. Sequenced by immunoSEQ multiplex PCR; TCRdb stores in-frame clones only, minus some. The sample contains under 300,000 clones, 75% to 85% of which appear only once. The specimen sequenced was peripheral blood. The source of these receptors is a man in his forties or fifties who had recovered from COVID-19.

In DNA form, the CDR3 reads TGTGCCAGCAGATTTGACAGTTTTCCCTACGAGCAGTACTTC. It specifies CASRFDSFPYEQYF. The V gene is TRBV27, the J gene TRBJ2-7, with D maybe TRBD1 (5 bases). This CDR3 has 14 amino acids. V lost 6 bases and J lost 2, with 14 bases in between. From germline, CDR1 is MNHEY and CDR2 SMNVEV (reference sequence).

V usage is TRBV6-2 or TRBV6-3 and J usage is TRBJ2-7; D is ambiguous. This CDR3 is built from 13 residues. Germline CDR1 MNHEY, CDR2 SVGEGT. Trimming removed 6 bases from V and 7 bases from J, with 16 bases in between. CDR3: CASSPISTGEQYF. In nucleotides, the CDR3 is TGTGCCAGCAGCCCGATTTCTACGGGTGAGCAGTACTTC.

V and J are TRBV30 and TRBJ1-3; D not certain. Trimming took off 1 base at V and 2 bases at J, with 6 bases between the two ends. Germline CDR1 reads GTSNPN; CDR2 reads SVGIG (reference sequence). CDR3 length equals 13 residues. The CDR3 spells CAWSGQAGNTIYF. The CDR3 coding sequence is TGTGCCTGGAGTGGTCAGGCTGGAAACACCATATATTTT.

V is TRBV7-2 and J is TRBJ2-1, with a weak D call TRBD2 (6 bases). The CDR3 is 15 amino acids. V lost 5 bases to trimming and J lost 0 bases, with 11 bases between them. Germline V gene lookup returns CDR1 SGHTA and CDR2 FQGNSA. The chain's CDR3 is CASSQLASSYNEQFF. CDR3 nucleotide sequence: TGTGCCAGCAGCCAACTAGCCTCCTCCTACAATGAGCAGTTCTTC.

J is TRBJ2-1 and V is TRBV7-9; 9 bases are a match to TRBD1. This CDR3 comprises 15 residues. J was trimmed by 9 bases and V by 3 bases; bases with no gene match: 9. Germline V CDR1 and CDR2: SEHNR, FQNEAQ (reference sequence). In DNA, the CDR3 is TGTGCCAGCAGCTTTTGGACAGGGGATCTGGGTGAGCAGTTCTTC. This codes for CASSFWTGDLGEQFF.

The V call is TRBV7-2, the J call TRBJ2-5; D remains ambiguous. This CDR3 region has 12 residues. Germline V lookup: CDR1 SGHTA, CDR2 FQGNSA. With 4 bases removed from V and 4 bases from J, the gap between germline ends came to 7 bases. The CDR3, as DNA: TGTGCCAGCAGCTCCGCCGGAGAGACCCAGTACTTC. Translating gives CASSSAGETQYF.

The chain carries TRBV11-3 and TRBJ2-1, with TRBD2 as a possible D gene (5 bases). V gave up 5 bases and J gave up 6 bases, with 11 bases separating them. Germline-derived CDR1 and CDR2 are SGHNT and YENEEA. The CDR3 loop spans 13 amino acids. CDR3 in amino acids: CASSRGGGNEQFF. In DNA form, the CDR3 reads TGTGCCAGCAGCCGAGGAGGTGGCAATGAGCAGTTCTTC.

The chain links TRBV7-2 to TRBJ1-1; D unclear. The V end lost 5 bases, the J end lost 1 base, and 11 bases lay between the germline ends. The CDR3 runs to 14 residues. Germline CDR1 reads SGHTA; CDR2 reads FQGNSA. The DNA for the CDR3 is TGTGCCAGCAGCCTCTGGGAGGGGAACACTGAAGCTTTCTTT. It translates to CASSLWEGNTEAFF.

V is TRBV9 and J is TRBJ2-2, with 7 bases lining up with TRBD1. J lost 7 bases, V lost 4 bases, and 7 bases had no gene match. The CDR3 has 14 amino acids. CDR1 is SGDLS, CDR2 YYNGEE, per germline. The CDR3 DNA reads as TGTGCCAGCAGCCCCCGACAGGGTGTCGGGGAGCTGTTTTTT. Translating gives CASSPRQGVGELFF.

The V gene is TRBV9, the J gene TRBJ2-2, with 8 nucleotides matching TRBD2. The germline V gene encodes CDR1 SGDLS and CDR2 YYNGEE. The length of the CDR3 is 15 residues. Trimming removed 2 bases from V and 6 bases from J; junction bases left unmatched: 6. The CDR3 DNA is TGTGCCAGCAGCGTTGGCGGGAGGTGGGCCGGGGAGCTGTTTTTT. Protein sequence: CASSVGGRWAGELFF.

The chain carries TRBV6-2 or TRBV6-3 and TRBJ2-3; 7 bases are shared with TRBD2. The V gene end was trimmed by 2 bases and the J gene end by 0 bases; junction bases not matched to a gene: 5. The CDR3 extends over 16 amino acids. Germline CDR1 MNHEY, CDR2 SVGEGT. The CDR3 DNA follows: TGTGCCAGCAGTTACCCTTCACTAGCGAGCACAGATACGCAGTATTTT. Translation gives CASSYPSLASTDTQYF.

V and J are TRBV5-1 and TRBJ2-1; TRBD2 agrees at 10 bases. Germline values: CDR1 SGHRS, CDR2 YFSETQ. The CDR3 contains 14 residues. The V segment lost 2 bases and the J segment 6 bases; nucleotides outside the gene matches: 2. This CDR3 reads CASSFIAGGNEQFF. The DNA of the CDR3 is TGCGCCAGCAGCTTTATAGCGGGAGGCAATGAGCAGTTCTTC.

The V and J genes are TRBV4-1 and TRBJ2-3; possibly TRBD2 for D (6 bases). CDR1 is MGHRA, CDR2 YSYEKL, per germline. The ends were cut back, 0 bases at V and 6 bases at J, with 10 bases in the middle. The CDR3 runs to 14 residues. The DNA of the CDR3 is TGCGCCAGCAGCCAAGATCGGGAGCGTGATACGCAGTATTTT. Translated, it gives CASSQDRERDTQYF.

The chain recombines TRBV5-8 with TRBJ1-2; 8 positions match TRBD1. The germline V gene encodes CDR1 SGHTS and CDR2 YDEGEE. Trimming at V came to 4 bases and at J to 5 bases, leaving 13 bases not matched to a gene. The CDR3 is 16 residues long. This CDR3 reads CASSPHPGQGDYGYTF. As DNA, the CDR3 is TGTGCCAGCAGCCCCCATCCAGGACAGGGAGATTATGGCTACACCTTC.

V usage is TRBV13 and J usage is TRBJ2-6; TRBD2 might be the D (6 bases). The CDR3 length is 18 residues. The germline V gene encodes CDR1 PRHDT and CDR2 FYEKMQ (reference sequence). The V gene lost 3 bases and the J gene lost 0 bases, with 15 bases spanning the gap. CDR3 region: CASSFSRAGNSGANVLTF. In DNA form, the CDR3 reads TGTGCCAGCAGCTTCTCCCGAGCGGGTAACTCTGGGGCCAACGTCCTGACTTTC.

The J gene is TRBJ2-3, the V gene TRBV7-6; D perhaps matches TRBD2 (6 bases). Germline CDR1 is SGHVS and CDR2 is FNYEAQ. The CDR3 is 14 amino acids. Deletions cut 5 bases from V and 2 bases from J, with 11 bases between. CDR3 sequence (DNA): TGTGCCAGCAGCCTTAGCGGACACACAGATACGCAGTATTTT. Amino acid sequence: CASSLSGHTDTQYF.

The J gene is TRBJ2-1, the V gene TRBV30; a weak D match, TRBD1 (6 bases). V was cut by 0 bases and J by 3 bases, with 9 bases left in between. The germline gives CDR1 GTSNPN, CDR2 SVGIG (reference sequence). This CDR3 has 14 residues. CDR3 in amino acids: CAWSVGGGYNEQFF. The DNA for the CDR3 is TGTGCCTGGAGTGTTGGGGGCGGCTACAATGAGCAGTTCTTC.

The sample holds many counts of this clone. This chain links TRBV7-9 with TRBJ1-6; 9 bases agree with TRBD1. This CDR3 spans 14 amino acids. Germline CDR1 SEHNR, CDR2 FQNEAQ (reference sequence). The V gene end was trimmed by 8 bases and the J gene end by 10 bases; junction bases not matched to a gene: 9. The CDR3 region has the DNA TGTGCCAGCGGTACGGGACAGGGTTTGTCACCCCTCCACTTT. Translating gives CASGTGQGLSPLHF.

The chain links TRBV18 to TRBJ1-5; 7 bases line up with TRBD1. This CDR3 region has 16 residues. V lost 2 bases and J lost 4; bases outside the gene matches: 8. Per germline, CDR1 KGHSH and CDR2 LQKENI. The CDR3: CASSPEGARQNQPQHF. CDR3 coding DNA: TGTGCCAGCTCACCAGAGGGGGCGAGACAGAATCAGCCCCAGCATTTT.

The J gene is TRBJ1-3, the V gene TRBV25-1, with 9 bases fitting TRBD1. The CDR3 sequence is 15 residues long. V shed 3 bases and J 1 base; nucleotides not matched to a gene: 1. Germline loops: CDR1 MGHDK, CDR2 SYGVNS. CDR3 coding DNA: TGTGCCAGCAGTGAGGGACAGGGTTCTGGAAACACCATATATTTT. The encoded protein is CASSEGQGSGNTIYF.

The chain joins TRBV11-3 to TRBJ2-7; 7 positions agree with TRBD2. Per germline, CDR1 SGHNT and CDR2 YENEEA. With 6 bases clipped from V and 4 bases from J, the junction kept 9 bases outside the gene matches. The CDR3 has 14 amino acids. CDR3 region: CASRYGEGGYEQYF. The CDR3 DNA follows: TGTGCCAGCAGGTACGGGGAGGGAGGATACGAGCAGTACTTC.

The rearrangement links TRBV7-2 to TRBJ1-1; the D gene is possibly TRBD1 (6 bases). Germline loops: CDR1 SGHTA, CDR2 FQGNSA. V was shortened by 4 bases and J by 10 bases, with 25 bases between the two germline ends. The CDR3 has 16 amino acids. CDR3 sequence: CASSWKPGPRGDGAFF. CDR3 sequence (DNA): TGTGCCAGCAGCTGGAAGCCGGGTCCCAGGGGCGATGGAGCTTTCTTT.

The J gene is TRBJ2-2, the V gene TRBV27, with D maybe TRBD2 (6 bases). CDR1 is MNHEY, CDR2 SMNVEV, per germline (reference sequence). This CDR3 region has 16 residues. V was trimmed by 0 bases and J by 2 bases, leaving 10 bases between them. CDR3 nucleotides: TGTGCCAGCAGTTTATCCGGGACTTTCAACACCGGGGAGCTGTTTTTT. Protein: CASSLSGTFNTGELFF.

V usage is TRBV7-8 and J usage is TRBJ1-5, with 7 bases identical to TRBD1. Germline CDR1 reads SGHVS; CDR2 reads FQNEAQ. The CDR3 runs 17 residues. V shed 4 bases, J shed 1 base, and the junction held 10 bases outside the gene matches. CDR3 coding DNA: TGTGCCAGCAGCTCAAGAAGGACAGGATCGAGCAATCAGCCCCAGCATTTT. Translating it yields CASSSRRTGSSNQPQHF.

This chain uses TRBV6-4 with TRBJ1-1; the D gene is possibly TRBD1 (5 bases). Trimming took off 5 bases at V and 1 base at J, with 11 bases between the two ends. Germline values: CDR1 MRHNA, CDR2 SNTAGT. The CDR3 runs to 14 residues. Here the CDR3 reads CASSLGGQNTEAFF. The CDR3 nucleotides are TGTGCCAGCAGTTTGGGAGGACAGAACACTGAAGCTTTCTTT.

This clone was detected a few times. V gene TRBV6-5 combines with J gene TRBJ1-2; no reliable D call. CDR1 is MNHEY and CDR2 is SVGAGI in the germline V gene. The V gene lost 2 bases and the J gene lost 4 bases, with 14 bases spanning the gap. The CDR3 loop spans 15 amino acids. CDR3 sequence: CASSYRVGGGYGYTF. CDR3 coding DNA: TGTGCCAGCAGTTACCGCGTAGGCGGAGGCTATGGCTACACCTTC.